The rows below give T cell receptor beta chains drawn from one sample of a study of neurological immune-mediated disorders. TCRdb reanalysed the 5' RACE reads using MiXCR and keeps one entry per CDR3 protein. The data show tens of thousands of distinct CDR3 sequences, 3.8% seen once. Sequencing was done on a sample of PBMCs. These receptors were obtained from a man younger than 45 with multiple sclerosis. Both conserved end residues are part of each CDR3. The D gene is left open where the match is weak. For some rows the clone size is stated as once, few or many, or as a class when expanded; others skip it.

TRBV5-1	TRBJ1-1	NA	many	CASSQSTVNTEAFF	TGCGCCAGCAGCCAGAGCACAGTGAACACTGAAGCTTTCTTT
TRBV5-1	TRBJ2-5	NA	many	CASSFNAQETQYF	TGCGCCAGCAGCTTCAACGCCCAAGAGACCCAGTACTTC
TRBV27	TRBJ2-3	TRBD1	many	CASSPDRGVSTDTQYF	TGTGCCAGCAGTCCTGACAGGGGCGTTAGCACAGATACGCAGTATTTT
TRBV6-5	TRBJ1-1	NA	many	CASSSRDGVNTEAFF	TGTGCCAGCAGTTCCCGGGACGGCGTGAACACTGAAGCTTTCTTT
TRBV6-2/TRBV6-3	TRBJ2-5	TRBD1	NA	CASSYGQGGTQYF	TGTGCCAGCAGTTACGGACAGGGCGGGACCCAGTACTTC
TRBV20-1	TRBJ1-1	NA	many	CSARDRVITEAFF	TGCAGTGCTAGAGACAGGGTGATAACTGAAGCTTTCTTT
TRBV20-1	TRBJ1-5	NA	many	CSARDGQGNNQPQHF	TGCAGTGCTAGAGATGGGCAGGGGAACAATCAGCCCCAGCATTTT
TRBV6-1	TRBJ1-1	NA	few	CASRAGNRRGAFF	TGTGCCAGCAGAGCAGGGAATCGACGGGGAGCTTTCTTT
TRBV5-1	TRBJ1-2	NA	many	CASSLGGPYYGYTF	TGCGCCAGCAGCTTGGGAGGCCCTTACTATGGCTACACCTTC
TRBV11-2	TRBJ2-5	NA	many	CASTGAGQPGETQYF	TGTGCCAGCACCGGCGCCGGGCAACCTGGGGAGACCCAGTACTTC
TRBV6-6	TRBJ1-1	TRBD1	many	CATRQGFSVNTEAFF	TGTGCCACCCGACAGGGCTTTTCGGTGAACACTGAAGCTTTCTTT
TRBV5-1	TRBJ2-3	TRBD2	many	CASSLASRGAGSTDTQYF	TGCGCCAGCAGCTTGGCCAGTCGTGGAGCGGGGAGCACAGATACGCAGTATTTT
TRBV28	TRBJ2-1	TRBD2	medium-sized	CASSLGASGGKYNEQFF	TGTGCCAGCAGTTTAGGGGCTAGCGGGGGGAAGTACAATGAGCAGTTCTTC
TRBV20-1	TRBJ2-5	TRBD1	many	CSANRDRKTQYF	TGCAGTGCTAACCGGGACAGAAAGACCCAGTACTTC
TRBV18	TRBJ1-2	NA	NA	CASSLAAYGYGYTF	TGTGCCAGCTCCCTGGCTGCCTACGGCTATGGCTACACCTTC
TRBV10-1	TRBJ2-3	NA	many	CASSTHRADTQYF	TGCGCCAGCAGTACCCATAGGGCAGATACGCAGTATTTT
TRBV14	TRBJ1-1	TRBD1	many	CASSLRGGGNTEAFF	TGTGCCAGCAGCCTTCGGGGAGGGGGCAACACTGAAGCTTTCTTT
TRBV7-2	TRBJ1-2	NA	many	CASSYRGSDGYTF	TGTGCCAGCAGCTATCGAGGCTCAGATGGCTACACCTTC
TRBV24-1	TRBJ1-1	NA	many	CATSDSTENTEAFF	TGTGCCACCAGTGATTCCACAGAGAACACTGAAGCTTTCTTT
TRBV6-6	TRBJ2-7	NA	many	CASHDEGFGQYF	TGTGCCAGCCACGACGAGGGGTTTGGGCAGTACTTC
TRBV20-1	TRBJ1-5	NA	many	CSARVGVQPQHF	TGCAGTGCTAGAGTAGGGGTTCAGCCCCAGCATTTT
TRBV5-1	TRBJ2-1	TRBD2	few	CASQVAGVAYNEQFF	TGCGCCAGCCAAGTAGCGGGGGTGGCCTACAATGAGCAGTTCTTC
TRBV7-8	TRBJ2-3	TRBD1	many	CASSPRDRGGDTQYF	TGTGCCAGCAGCCCCCGGGACAGGGGAGGAGATACGCAGTATTTT
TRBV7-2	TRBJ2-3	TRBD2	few	CASSSTSGGAGDTQYF	TGTGCCAGCAGCTCGACTAGCGGGGGGGCTGGAGATACGCAGTATTTT
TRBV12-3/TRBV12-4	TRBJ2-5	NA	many	CASRQQETQYF	TGTGCCAGCAGACAACAAGAGACCCAGTACTTC
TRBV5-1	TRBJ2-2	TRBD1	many	CASSDTPGQGTGELFF	TGCGCCAGCAGCGATACCCCGGGACAGGGCACCGGGGAGCTGTTTTTT
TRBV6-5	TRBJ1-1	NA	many	CASRPLGRDGVEAFF	TGTGCCAGCAGACCGCTCGGGAGGGACGGAGTCGAAGCTTTCTTT
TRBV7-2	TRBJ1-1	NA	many	CASSIYSEAFF	TGTGCCAGCAGTATCTACTCTGAAGCTTTCTTT
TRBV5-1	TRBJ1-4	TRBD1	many	CASSLGQGKGEKLFF	TGCGCCAGCAGCTTGGGACAGGGGAAAGGAGAAAAACTGTTTTTT
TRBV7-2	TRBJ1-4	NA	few	CASSLEVGELFF	TGTGCCAGTAGCTTAGAGGTCGGAGAACTGTTTTTT
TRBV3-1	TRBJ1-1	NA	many	CASSQHRSTGTETFF	TGTGCCAGCAGCCAGCACAGATCAACCGGGACGGAAACGTTCTTT
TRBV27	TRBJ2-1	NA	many	CASSLMSANNEQFF	TGTGCCAGCAGTTTAATGTCCGCGAACAATGAGCAGTTCTTC
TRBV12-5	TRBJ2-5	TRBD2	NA	CASGPRLAGGGETQYF	TGTGCTAGTGGTCCCCGCCTAGCGGGGGGCGGAGAGACCCAGTACTTC
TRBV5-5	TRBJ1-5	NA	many	CASSLGTSRNQPQHF	TGTGCCAGCAGCTTGGGGACCTCGCGGAATCAGCCCCAGCATTTT
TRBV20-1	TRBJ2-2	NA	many	CSPRQQGGTGELFF	TGCAGTCCCAGACAACAGGGAGGCACCGGGGAGCTGTTTTTT
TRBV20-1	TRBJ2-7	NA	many	CSAPGRGLGQYF	TGCAGTGCCCCCGGACGGGGTCTGGGGCAGTACTTC
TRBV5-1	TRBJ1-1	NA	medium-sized	CASSLDQGLMITEAFF	TGCGCCAGCAGCTTGGATCAAGGGTTGATGATCACTGAAGCTTTCTTT
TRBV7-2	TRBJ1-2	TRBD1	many	CASSATTGAYGYTF	TGTGCCAGCAGCGCTACAACAGGGGCCTATGGCTACACCTTC
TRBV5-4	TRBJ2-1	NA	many	CASSLKTFSSYNEQFF	TGTGCCAGCAGCTTGAAGACATTTTCCTCCTACAATGAGCAGTTCTTC
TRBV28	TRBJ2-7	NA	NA	CASSQGERSYEQYF	TGTGCCAGCAGTCAAGGGGAAAGGTCCTACGAGCAGTACTTC
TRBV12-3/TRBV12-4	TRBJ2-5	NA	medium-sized	CASSLSGVETQYF	TGTGCCAGCAGTTTATCAGGGGTCGAGACCCAGTACTTC
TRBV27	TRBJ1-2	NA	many	CASSSLSSGSTYGYTF	TGTGCCAGCAGTTCCCTCAGCTCAGGGAGCACCTATGGCTACACCTTC
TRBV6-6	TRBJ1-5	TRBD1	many	CASSYSTGGHQPQHF	TGTGCCAGCAGTTACTCAACAGGGGGCCATCAGCCCCAGCATTTT
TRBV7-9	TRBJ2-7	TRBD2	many	CASSRVGGYEQYF	TGTGCCAGCAGCCGAGTGGGAGGGTACGAGCAGTACTTC
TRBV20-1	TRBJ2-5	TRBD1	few	CSALLSGTGMGAQYF	TGCAGTGCCCTCCTCTCCGGGACAGGAATGGGGGCCCAGTACTTC
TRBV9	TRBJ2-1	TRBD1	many	CASSAGTGDNEQFF	TGTGCCAGCAGCGCCGGGACAGGGGACAATGAGCAGTTCTTC
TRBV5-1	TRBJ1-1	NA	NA	CASSEEEMNTEAFF	TGCGCCAGCAGCGAGGAGGAGATGAACACTGAAGCTTTCTTT
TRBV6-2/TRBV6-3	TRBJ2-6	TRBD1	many	CASSDRGHLFGANVLTF	TGTGCCAGCAGTGACAGGGGGCATCTATTTGGGGCCAACGTCCTGACTTTC
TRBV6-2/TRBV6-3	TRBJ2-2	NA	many	CASSFSDTGELFF	TGTGCCAGCAGTTTTTCGGATACCGGGGAGCTGTTTTTT
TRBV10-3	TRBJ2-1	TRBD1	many	CAISTDPGQGNNEQFF	TGTGCCATCAGCACGGACCCCGGACAGGGCAACAATGAGCAGTTCTTC
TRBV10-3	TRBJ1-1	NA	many	CAISVAGGTEAFF	TGTGCCATCAGTGTCGCGGGGGGGACTGAAGCTTTCTTT
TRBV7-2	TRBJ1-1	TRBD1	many	CASSLAGTGIEAFF	TGTGCCAGCAGCTTAGCGGGGACAGGGATTGAAGCTTTCTTT
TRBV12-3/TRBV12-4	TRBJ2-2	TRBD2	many	CASSLGGIGELFF	TGTGCCAGCAGTTTGGGGGGGATCGGGGAGCTGTTTTTT